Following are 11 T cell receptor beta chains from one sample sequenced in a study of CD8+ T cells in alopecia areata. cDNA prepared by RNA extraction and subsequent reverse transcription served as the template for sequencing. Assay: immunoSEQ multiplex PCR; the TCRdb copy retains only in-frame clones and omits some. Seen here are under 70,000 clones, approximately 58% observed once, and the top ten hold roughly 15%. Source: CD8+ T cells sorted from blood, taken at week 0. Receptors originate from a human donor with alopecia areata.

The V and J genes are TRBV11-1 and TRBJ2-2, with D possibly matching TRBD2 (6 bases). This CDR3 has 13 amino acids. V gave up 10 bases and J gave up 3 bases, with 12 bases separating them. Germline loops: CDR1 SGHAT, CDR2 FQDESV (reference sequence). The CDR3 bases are TGTGCCACAGCACCGGGGGACACCGGGGAGCTGTTTTTT. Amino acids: CATAPGDTGELFF.

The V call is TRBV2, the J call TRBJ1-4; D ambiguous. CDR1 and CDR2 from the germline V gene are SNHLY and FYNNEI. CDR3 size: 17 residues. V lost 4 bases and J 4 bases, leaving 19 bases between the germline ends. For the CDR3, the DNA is TGTGCCAGCAGTGCACGGACTGACTTCCCGGATAATGAAAAACTGTTTTTT. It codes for CASSARTDFPDNEKLFF.

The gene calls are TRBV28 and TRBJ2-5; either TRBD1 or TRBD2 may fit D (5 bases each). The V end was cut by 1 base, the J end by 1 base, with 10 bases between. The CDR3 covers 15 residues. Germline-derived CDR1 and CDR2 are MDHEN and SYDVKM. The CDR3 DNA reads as TGTGCCAGCAGTTTATCTGAGGGACCCCAAGAGACCCAGTACTTC. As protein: CASSLSEGPQETQYF. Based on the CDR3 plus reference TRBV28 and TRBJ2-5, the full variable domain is DVKVTQSSRYLVKRTGEKVFLECVQDMDHENMFWYRQDPGLGLRLIYFSYDVKMKEKGDIPEGYSVSREKKERFSLILESASTNQTSMYLCASSLSEGPQETQYFGPGTRLLVL.

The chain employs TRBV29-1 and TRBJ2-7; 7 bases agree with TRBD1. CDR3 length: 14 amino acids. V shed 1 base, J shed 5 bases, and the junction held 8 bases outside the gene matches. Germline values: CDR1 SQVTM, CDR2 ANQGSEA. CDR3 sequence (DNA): TGCAGCGTTGAAGTCGAACCGACAGGGAACGAGCAGTACTTC. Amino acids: CSVEVEPTGNEQYF.

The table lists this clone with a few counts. This chain's CDR3 is CASSLAVVEQETQYF. In DNA form, the CDR3 reads TGTGCCAGCAGCTTAGCGGTGGTGGAGCAAGAGACCCAGTACTTC. This chain links TRBV7-9 with TRBJ2-5, with D uncertain. CDR3 length: 15 residues. Trimming left V 0 bases short and J 2 bases short, with 10 bases between. From germline, CDR1 is SEHNR and CDR2 FQNEAQ (reference sequence).

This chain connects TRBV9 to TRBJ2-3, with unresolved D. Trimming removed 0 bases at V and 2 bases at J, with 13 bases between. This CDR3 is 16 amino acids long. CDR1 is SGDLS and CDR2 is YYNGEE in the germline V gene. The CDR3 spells CASSVGDTVLTDTQYF. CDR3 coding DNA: TGTGCCAGCAGCGTAGGTGACACGGTGCTCACAGATACGCAGTATTTT.

The CDR3 is CSVGDTQRDGYTF. The CDR3 nucleotides read TGCAGCGTTGGTGACACCCAAAGAGATGGCTACACCTTC. This chain links TRBV29-1 with TRBJ1-2; D gene uncertain. V was trimmed by 4 bases and J by 6 bases, leaving 15 bases between them. The CDR3 runs 13 residues. The germline gives CDR1 SQVTM, CDR2 ANQGSEA.

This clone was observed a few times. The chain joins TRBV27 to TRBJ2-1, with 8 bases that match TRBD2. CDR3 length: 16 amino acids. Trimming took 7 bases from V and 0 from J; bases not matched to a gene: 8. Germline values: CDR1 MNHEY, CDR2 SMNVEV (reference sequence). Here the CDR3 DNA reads TGTGCCAGCACCTTCTTAGCGGGACTCTCCTACAATGAGCAGTTCTTC. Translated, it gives CASTFLAGLSYNEQFF.

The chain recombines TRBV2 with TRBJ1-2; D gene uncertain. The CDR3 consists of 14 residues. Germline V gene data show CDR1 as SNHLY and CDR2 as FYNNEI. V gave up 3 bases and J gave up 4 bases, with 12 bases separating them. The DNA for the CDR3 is TGTGCCAGCAGTGACAGCAGCTTAACCTATGGCTACACCTTC. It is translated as CASSDSSLTYGYTF.

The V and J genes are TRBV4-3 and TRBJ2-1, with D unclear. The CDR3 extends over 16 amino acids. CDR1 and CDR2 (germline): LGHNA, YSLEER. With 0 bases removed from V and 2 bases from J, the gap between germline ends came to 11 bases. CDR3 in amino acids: CASSQEKGKAYNEQFF. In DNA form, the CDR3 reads TGCGCCAGCAGCCAAGAGAAGGGAAAAGCCTACAATGAGCAGTTCTTC.

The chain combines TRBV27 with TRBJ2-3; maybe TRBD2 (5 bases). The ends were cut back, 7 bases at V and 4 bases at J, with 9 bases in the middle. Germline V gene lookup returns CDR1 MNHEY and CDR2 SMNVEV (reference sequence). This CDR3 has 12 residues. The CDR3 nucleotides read TGTGCCAGCACGGGAAGGCCAGATACGCAGTATTTT. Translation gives CASTGRPDTQYF.